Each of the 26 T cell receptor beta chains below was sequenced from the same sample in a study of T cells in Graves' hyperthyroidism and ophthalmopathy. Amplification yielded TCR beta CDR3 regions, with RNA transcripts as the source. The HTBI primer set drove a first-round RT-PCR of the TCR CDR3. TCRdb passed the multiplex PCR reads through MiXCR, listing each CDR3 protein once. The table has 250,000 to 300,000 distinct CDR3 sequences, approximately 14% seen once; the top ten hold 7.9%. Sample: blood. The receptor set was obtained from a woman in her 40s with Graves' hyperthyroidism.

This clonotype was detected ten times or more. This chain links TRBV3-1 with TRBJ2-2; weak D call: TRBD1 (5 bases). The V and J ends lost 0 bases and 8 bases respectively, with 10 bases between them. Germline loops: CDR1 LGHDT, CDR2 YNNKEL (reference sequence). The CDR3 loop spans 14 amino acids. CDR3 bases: TGTGCCAGCAGCCAAGACAGGGATTTTGGGGAGCTGTTTTTT. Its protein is CASSQDRDFGELFF.

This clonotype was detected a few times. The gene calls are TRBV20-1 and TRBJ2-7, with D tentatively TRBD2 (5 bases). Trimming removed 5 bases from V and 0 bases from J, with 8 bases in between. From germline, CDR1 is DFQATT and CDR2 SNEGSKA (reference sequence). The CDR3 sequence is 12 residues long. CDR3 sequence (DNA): TGCAGTGCTTTCCGGGACTCCTACGAGCAGTACTTC. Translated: CSAFRDSYEQYF.

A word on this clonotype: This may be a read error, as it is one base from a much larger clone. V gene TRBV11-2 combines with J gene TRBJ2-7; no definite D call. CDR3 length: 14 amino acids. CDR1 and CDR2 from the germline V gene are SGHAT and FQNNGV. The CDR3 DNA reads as TGTGCCAGCGGCTCAAGTTTAGGGCCGTACGGGCAGTACTTC. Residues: CASGSSLGPYGQYF.

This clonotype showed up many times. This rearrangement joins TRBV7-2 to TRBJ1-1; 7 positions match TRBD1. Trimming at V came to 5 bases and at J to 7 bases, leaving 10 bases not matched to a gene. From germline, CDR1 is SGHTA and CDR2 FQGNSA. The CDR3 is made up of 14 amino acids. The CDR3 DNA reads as TGTGCCAGCAGCGCCAGGACAGGTCCGAATGAAGCTTTCTTT. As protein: CASSARTGPNEAFF.

The CDR3 is CASSPRLAGAGPQETQYF. The CDR3 DNA reads as TGTGCCAGCAGTCCCAGGCTAGCGGGAGCGGGCCCACAAGAGACCCAGTACTTC. J is TRBJ2-5 and V is TRBV12-3 or TRBV12-4; 10 nucleotides agree with TRBD2. This CDR3 is 18 amino acids long. V lost 5 bases, J lost 2 bases, and 14 bases stayed unmatched.

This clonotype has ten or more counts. The CDR3 DNA reads as TGTGCCAGCAGTTTGACAGGGAGATCCTACAATGAGCAGTTCTTC. Translation: CASSLTGRSYNEQFF. The genes are TRBV6-1 and TRBJ2-1; 7 positions match TRBD1. Looked up from germline, CDR1 is MNHNS and CDR2 is SASEGT. After removal of 5 bases from V and 1 base from J, the junction contained 5 bases not matched to a gene. This CDR3 region has 15 residues.

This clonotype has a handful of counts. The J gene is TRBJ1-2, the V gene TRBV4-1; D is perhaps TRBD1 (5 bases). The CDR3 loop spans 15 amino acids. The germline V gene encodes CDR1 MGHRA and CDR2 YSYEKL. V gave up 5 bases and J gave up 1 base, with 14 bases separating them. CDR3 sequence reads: CASSTVGAVNYGYTF. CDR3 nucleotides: TGCGCCAGCAGCACGGTCGGGGCAGTTAACTATGGCTACACCTTC.

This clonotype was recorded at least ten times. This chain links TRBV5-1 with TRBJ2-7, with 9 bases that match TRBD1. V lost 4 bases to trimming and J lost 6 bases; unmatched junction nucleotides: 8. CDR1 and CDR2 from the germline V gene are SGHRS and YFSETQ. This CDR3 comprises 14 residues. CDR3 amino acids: CASSAGTGSLEQYF. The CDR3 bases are TGCGCCAGCAGCGCCGGGACAGGGTCTCTCGAGCAGTACTTC.

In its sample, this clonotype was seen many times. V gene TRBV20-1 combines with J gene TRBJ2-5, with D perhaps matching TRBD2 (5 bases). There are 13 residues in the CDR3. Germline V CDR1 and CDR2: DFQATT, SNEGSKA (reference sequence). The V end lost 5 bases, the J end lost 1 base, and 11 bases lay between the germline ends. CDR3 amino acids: CSAPLGSQETQYF. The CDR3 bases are TGCAGTGCTCCTTTGGGGAGCCAAGAGACCCAGTACTTC.

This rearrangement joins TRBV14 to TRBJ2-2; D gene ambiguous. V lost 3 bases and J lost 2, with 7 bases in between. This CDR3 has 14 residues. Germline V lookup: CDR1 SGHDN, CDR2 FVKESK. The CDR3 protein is CASSQGGNTGELFF. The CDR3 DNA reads TGTGCCAGCAGCCAGGGCGGAAACACCGGGGAGCTGTTTTTT.

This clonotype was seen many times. The CDR3 region has the DNA TGTGCCAGCAGCGTAGAACGCTCCTATAATTCACCCCTCCACTTT. Protein: CASSVERSYNSPLHF. The V and J genes are TRBV27 and TRBJ1-6; no reliable D call. V was pared by 6 bases and J by 0 bases, with 9 bases between. Germline V lookup: CDR1 MNHEY, CDR2 SMNVEV (reference sequence). CDR3 size: 15 residues.

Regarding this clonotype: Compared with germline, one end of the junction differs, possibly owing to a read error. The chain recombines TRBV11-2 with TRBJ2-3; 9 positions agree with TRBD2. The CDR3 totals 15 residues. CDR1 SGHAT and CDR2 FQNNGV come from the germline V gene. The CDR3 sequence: CASSLASSGADTLYF. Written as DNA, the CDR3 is TGTGCCAGCAGCCTGGCGTCTAGCGGGGCAGATACGCTGTATTTT.

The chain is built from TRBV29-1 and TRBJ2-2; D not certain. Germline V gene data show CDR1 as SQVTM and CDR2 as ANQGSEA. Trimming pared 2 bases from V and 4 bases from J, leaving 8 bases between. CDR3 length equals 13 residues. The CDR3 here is CSVEIDGTGELFF. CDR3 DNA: TGCAGCGTTGAAATTGACGGCACCGGGGAGCTGTTTTTT.

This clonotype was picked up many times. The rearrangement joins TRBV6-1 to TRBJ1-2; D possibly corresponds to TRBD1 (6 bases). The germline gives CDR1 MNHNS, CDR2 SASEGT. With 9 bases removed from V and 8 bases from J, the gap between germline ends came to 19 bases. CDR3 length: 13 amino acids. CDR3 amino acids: CASTGAGALGYTF. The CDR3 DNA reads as TGTGCCAGTACGGGGGCAGGGGCTCTGGGCTACACCTTC.

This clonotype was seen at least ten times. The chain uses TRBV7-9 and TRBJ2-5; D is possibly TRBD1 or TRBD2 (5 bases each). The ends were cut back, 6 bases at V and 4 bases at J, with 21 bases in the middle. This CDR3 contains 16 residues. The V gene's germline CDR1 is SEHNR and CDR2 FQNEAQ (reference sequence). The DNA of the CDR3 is TGTGCCAGCAGTTCCTCAGCGGAGCTGGGGGTAGAGACCCAGTACTTC. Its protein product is CASSSSAELGVETQYF.

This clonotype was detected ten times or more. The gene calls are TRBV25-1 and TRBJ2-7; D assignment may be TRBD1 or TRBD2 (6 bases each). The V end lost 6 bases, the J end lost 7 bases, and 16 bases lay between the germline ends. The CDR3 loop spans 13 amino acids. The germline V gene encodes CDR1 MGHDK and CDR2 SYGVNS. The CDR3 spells CASRQGPAGEQYF. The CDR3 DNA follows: TGTGCCAGCAGACAGGGACCCGCGGGAGAGCAGTACTTC.

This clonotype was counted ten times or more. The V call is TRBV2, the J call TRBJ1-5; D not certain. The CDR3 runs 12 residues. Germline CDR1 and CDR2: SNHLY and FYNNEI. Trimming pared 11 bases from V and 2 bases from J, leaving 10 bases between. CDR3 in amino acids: CAATAGNQPQHF. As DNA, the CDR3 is TGTGCCGCCACGGCGGGCAATCAGCCCCAGCATTTT.

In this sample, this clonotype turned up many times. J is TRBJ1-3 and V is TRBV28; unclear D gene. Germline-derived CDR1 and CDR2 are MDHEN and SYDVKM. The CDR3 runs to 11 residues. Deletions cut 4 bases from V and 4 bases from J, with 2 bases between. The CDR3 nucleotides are TGTGCCAGCAGTTACGGAAACACCATATATTTT. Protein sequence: CASSYGNTIYF.

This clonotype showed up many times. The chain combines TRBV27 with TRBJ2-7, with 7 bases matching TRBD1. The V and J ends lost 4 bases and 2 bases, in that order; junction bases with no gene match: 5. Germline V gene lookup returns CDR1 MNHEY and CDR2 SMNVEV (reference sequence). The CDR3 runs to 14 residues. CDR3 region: CASSSSDRAYEQYF. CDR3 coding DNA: TGTGCCAGCAGTTCCTCAGACAGGGCCTACGAGCAGTACTTC.

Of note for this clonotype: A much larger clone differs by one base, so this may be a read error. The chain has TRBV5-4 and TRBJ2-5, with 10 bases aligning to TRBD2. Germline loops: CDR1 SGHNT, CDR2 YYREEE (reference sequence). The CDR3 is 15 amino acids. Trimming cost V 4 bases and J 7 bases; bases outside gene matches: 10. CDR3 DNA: TGTGCCAGCAGCGTCAGCGGGGGGGCCATGGGGACCCAGTACTTC. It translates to CASSVSGGAMGTQYF.

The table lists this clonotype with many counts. The CDR3 loop is CASSDSPDGKAFF. CDR3 coding DNA: TGTGCCAGCAGTGACTCACCAGATGGTAAAGCTTTCTTT. The chain joins TRBV25-1 to TRBJ1-1; D gene uncertain. V dropped 3 bases and J dropped 9 bases, with 14 bases sitting between them. Germline V gene data show CDR1 as MGHDK and CDR2 as SYGVNS. This CDR3 is 13 amino acids long.

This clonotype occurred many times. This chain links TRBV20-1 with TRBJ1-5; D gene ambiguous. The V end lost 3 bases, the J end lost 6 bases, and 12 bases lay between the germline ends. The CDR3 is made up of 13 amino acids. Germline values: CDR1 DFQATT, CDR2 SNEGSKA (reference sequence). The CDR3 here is CSARVSLLQPQHF. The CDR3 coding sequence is TGCAGTGCTAGGGTCTCCCTCCTTCAGCCCCAGCATTTT.

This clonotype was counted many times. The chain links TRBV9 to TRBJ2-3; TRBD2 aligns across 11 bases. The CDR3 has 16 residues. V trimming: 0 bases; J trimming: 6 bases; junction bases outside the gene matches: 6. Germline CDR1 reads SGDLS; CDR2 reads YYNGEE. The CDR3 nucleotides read TGTGCCAGCAGCGTAGGCGCACTAGCGGGAGCGGATACGCAGTATTTT. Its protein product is CASSVGALAGADTQYF.

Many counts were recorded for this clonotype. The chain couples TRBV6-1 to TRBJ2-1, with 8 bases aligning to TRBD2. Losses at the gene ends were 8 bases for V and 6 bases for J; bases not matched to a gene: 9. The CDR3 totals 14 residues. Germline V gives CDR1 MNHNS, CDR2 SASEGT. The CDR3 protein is CASGGLEGSNEQFF. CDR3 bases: TGTGCCAGCGGGGGACTAGAGGGCTCCAATGAGCAGTTCTTC.

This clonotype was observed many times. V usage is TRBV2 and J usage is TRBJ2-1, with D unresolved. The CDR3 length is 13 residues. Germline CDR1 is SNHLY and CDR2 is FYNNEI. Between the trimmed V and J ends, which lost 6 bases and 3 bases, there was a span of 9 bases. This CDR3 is CASRPWGYNEQFF. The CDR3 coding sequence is TGTGCCAGCAGACCATGGGGCTACAATGAGCAGTTCTTC.

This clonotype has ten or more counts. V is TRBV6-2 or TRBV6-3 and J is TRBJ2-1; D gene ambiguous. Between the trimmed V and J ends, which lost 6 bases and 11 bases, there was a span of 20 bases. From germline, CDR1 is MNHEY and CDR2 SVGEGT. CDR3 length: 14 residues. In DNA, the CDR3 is TGTGCCAGCAGACTGATGGCGGCTACCCCCCAGCAGTTCTTC. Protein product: CASRLMAATPQQFF.